Listed here are 10 T cell receptor beta chains from one sample, sequenced in a study of blood T cells in healthy people across ages. Combining a sample-barcoded 5' primer with a J-beta primer mix, a second PCR ran for roughly 6 to 11 cycles. TCRdb analysed the 5' RACE reads with MiXCR anew, one entry per CDR3 protein. The table has some 710,000 distinct CDR3 sequences, about 45% seen once. Sequencing was done on a sample of blood. These receptors were obtained from an elderly man in good health.

The chain recombines TRBV5-1 with TRBJ1-4, with 10 bases fitting TRBD1. This CDR3 region has 16 residues. V trimming: 4 bases; J trimming: 5 bases; junction bases outside the gene matches: 8. Germline loops: CDR1 SGHRS, CDR2 YFSETQ. The DNA for the CDR3 is TGCGCCAGCAGCCCCGGGACAGGGGCTCTAAATGAAAAACTGTTTTTT. This encodes CASSPGTGALNEKLFF.

The chain couples TRBV9 to TRBJ2-3; 10 positions match TRBD2. This CDR3 region has 17 residues. The junction had 10 bases not matched to a gene; V was cut back by 0 bases and J by 6 bases. Germline lookup yields CDR1 SGDLS and CDR2 YYNGEE. The CDR3 DNA follows: TGTGCCAGCAGCGTAGCTGCGAGGACTAGCGGCCCGGATACGCAGTATTTT. It is translated as CASSVAARTSGPDTQYF.

The table lists this clonotype with a few counts. The CDR3 is CSLPSGDQETQYF. CDR3 nucleotides: TGCAGCCTCCCTAGCGGAGACCAAGAGACCCAGTACTTC. V is TRBV20-1 and J is TRBJ2-5; 7 bases align to TRBD2. There are 13 residues in the CDR3. In germline, CDR1 is DFQATT, CDR2 SNEGSKA (reference sequence).

V is TRBV12-3 or TRBV12-4 and J is TRBJ1-1; possible D gene TRBD1, 5 bases. Trimming left V 4 bases short and J 6 bases short, with 15 bases between. The CDR3 totals 14 residues. The CDR3 nucleotides read TGTGCCAGCAGTTCCCCAGGGTCTGGGTCTGAAGCTTTCTTT. It codes for CASSSPGSGSEAFF.

V gene TRBV10-3 combines with J gene TRBJ2-5; possibly TRBD1 or TRBD2 for D (6 bases each). The CDR3 contains 15 residues. The germline V gene encodes CDR1 ENHRY and CDR2 SYGVKD. V was trimmed by 6 bases and J by 2 bases, leaving 16 bases between them. CDR3 protein: CAISGTTGRQETQYF. The CDR3 DNA follows: TGTGCCATCAGCGGGACCACAGGGAGGCAAGAGACCCAGTACTTC.

The V and J genes are TRBV20-1 and TRBJ2-6; no reliable D call. The CDR3 spans 14 residues. The V and J ends lost 0 bases and 4 bases respectively, with 7 bases between them. Germline-derived CDR1 and CDR2 are DFQATT and SNEGSKA (reference sequence). This CDR3 is CSARETTGANVLTF. Written as DNA, the CDR3 is TGCAGTGCTAGAGAAACGACAGGGGCCAACGTCCTGACTTTC.

This clonotype was picked up a small number of times. The CDR3 here is CASNLAGSTDTQYF. The DNA for the CDR3 is TGTGCCAGCAACTTAGCGGGATCCACAGATACGCAGTATTTT. V is TRBV6-2 or TRBV6-3 and J is TRBJ2-3; TRBD2 agrees at 8 bases. V was pared by 7 bases and J by 2 bases, with 5 bases of the junction left unmatched. The CDR3 is 14 residues long. Per germline, CDR1 MNHEY and CDR2 SVGEGT.

About this clonotype: The junction departs from the called germline gene at one end, perhaps through a read error. V usage is TRBV9 and J usage is TRBJ2-7; a possible D gene is TRBD1 (6 bases). The CDR3 loop spans 15 amino acids. Germline V lookup: CDR1 SGDLS, CDR2 YYNGEE. The CDR3 here is CASGVSGQPSYEQYF. The CDR3 region has the DNA TGTGCCAGCGGCGTATCTGGACAGCCTTCCTACGAGCAGTACTTC.

The sample holds a few counts of this clonotype. The V and J genes are TRBV19 and TRBJ2-4; 7 nucleotides agree with TRBD1. This CDR3 has 15 amino acids. Germline loops: CDR1 LNHDA, CDR2 SQIVND (reference sequence). Losses at the gene ends were 8 bases for V and 4 bases for J; bases not matched to a gene: 11. CDR3 bases: TGTGCCAGTGGCAACTTTTACAGGGGTAAAAACATTCAGTACTTC. This translates into CASGNFYRGKNIQYF.

This rearrangement joins TRBV20-1 to TRBJ2-5, with TRBD2 matching 16 bases. This CDR3 is built from 16 residues. Germline assignment: CDR1 DFQATT and CDR2 SNEGSKA (reference sequence). V shed 2 bases and J 5 bases; nucleotides not matched to a gene: 5. CDR3 in DNA: TGCAGTGCTAGACGGGGGACTAGCGGGAGGGGCGAGACCCAGTACTTC. This translates into CSARRGTSGRGETQYF.